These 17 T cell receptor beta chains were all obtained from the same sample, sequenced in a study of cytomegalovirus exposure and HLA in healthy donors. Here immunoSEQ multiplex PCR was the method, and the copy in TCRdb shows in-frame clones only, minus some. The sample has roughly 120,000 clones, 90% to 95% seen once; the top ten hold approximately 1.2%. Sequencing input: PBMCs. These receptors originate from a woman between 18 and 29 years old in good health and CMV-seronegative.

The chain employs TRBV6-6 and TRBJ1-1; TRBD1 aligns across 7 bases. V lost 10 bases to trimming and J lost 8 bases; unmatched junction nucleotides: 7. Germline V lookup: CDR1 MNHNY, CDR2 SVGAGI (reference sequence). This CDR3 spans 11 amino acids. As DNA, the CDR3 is TGTGCCATAACGCAGGGGGGAGAAGCTTTCTTT. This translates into CAITQGGEAFF.

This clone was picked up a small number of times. CDR3 sequence: CASSLVFGGTEAFF. The CDR3 nucleotides read TGTGCCAGCAGCTTAGTTTTCGGGGGGACTGAAGCTTTCTTT. J is TRBJ1-1 and V is TRBV7-2; TRBD1 is a possible D gene (5 bases). V shed 1 base and J shed 5 bases, with 11 bases lying between them. Germline values: CDR1 SGHTA, CDR2 FQGNSA. The CDR3 has 14 residues.

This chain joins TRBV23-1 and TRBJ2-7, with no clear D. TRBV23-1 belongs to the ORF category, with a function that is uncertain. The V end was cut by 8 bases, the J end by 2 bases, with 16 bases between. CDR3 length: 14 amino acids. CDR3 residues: CASHPHQEPYEQYF. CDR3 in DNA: TGCGCCAGCCACCCCCACCAGGAACCCTACGAGCAGTACTTC.

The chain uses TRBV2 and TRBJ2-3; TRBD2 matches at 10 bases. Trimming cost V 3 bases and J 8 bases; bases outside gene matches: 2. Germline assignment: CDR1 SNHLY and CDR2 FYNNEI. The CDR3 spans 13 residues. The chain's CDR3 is CASSDRLAGTQYF. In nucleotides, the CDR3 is TGTGCCAGCAGTGATAGACTAGCGGGTACGCAGTATTTT.

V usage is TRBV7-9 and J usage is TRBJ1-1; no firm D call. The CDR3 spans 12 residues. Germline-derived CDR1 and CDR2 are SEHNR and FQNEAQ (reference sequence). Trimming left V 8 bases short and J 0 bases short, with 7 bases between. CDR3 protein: CASADMNTEAFF. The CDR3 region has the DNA TGTGCCAGCGCCGACATGAACACTGAAGCTTTCTTT.

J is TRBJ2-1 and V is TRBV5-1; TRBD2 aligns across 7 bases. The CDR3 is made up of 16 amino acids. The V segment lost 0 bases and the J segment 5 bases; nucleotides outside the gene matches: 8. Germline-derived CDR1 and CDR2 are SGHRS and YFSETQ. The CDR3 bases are TGCGCCAGCAGCTTGGTAGGGGCAGGGAGGGACAATGAGCAGTTCTTC. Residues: CASSLVGAGRDNEQFF. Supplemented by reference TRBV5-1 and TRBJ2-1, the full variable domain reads KAGVTQTPRYLIKTRGQQVTLSCSPISGHRSVSWYQQTPGQGLQFLFEYFSETQRNKGNFPGRFSGRQFSNSRSEMNVSTLELGDSALYLCASSLVGAGRDNEQFFGPGTRLTVL.

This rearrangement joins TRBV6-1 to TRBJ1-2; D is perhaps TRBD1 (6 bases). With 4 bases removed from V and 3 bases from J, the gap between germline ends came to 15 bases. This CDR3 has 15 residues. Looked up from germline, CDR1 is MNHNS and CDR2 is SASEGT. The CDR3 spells CASSGTAGAYYGYTF. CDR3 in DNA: TGTGCCAGCAGTGGGACAGCCGGGGCTTACTATGGCTACACCTTC.

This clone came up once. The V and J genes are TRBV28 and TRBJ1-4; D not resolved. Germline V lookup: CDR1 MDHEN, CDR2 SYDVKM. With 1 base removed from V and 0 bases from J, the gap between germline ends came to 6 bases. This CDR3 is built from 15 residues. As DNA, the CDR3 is TGTGCCAGCAGTTTATTCGGGGCAACTAATGAAAAACTGTTTTTT. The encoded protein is CASSLFGATNEKLFF.

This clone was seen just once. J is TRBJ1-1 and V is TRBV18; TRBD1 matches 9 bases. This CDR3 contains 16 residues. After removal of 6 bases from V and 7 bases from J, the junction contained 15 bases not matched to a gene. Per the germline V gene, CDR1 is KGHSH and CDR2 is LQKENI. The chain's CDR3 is CASSFGTGQFINEAFF. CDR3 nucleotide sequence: TGTGCCAGCTCGTTTGGGACAGGGCAATTCATTAATGAAGCTTTCTTT.

This CDR3 reads CASSPRGPGGYTF. The CDR3 DNA follows: TGTGCCAGCAGCCCCCGAGGCCCTGGGGGCTACACCTTC. The gene calls are TRBV7-2 and TRBJ1-2; D remains ambiguous. The CDR3 contains 13 residues. The V end was cut by 5 bases, the J end by 8 bases, with 15 bases between. Germline-derived CDR1 and CDR2 are SGHTA and FQGNSA. Full variable domain (missing parts from reference TRBV7-2 and TRBJ1-2): GAGVSQSPSNKVTEKGKDVELRCDPISGHTALYWYRQSLGQGLEFLIYFQGNSAPDKSGLPSDRFSAERTGGSVSTLTIQRTQQEDSAVYLCASSPRGPGGYTFGSGTRLTVV.

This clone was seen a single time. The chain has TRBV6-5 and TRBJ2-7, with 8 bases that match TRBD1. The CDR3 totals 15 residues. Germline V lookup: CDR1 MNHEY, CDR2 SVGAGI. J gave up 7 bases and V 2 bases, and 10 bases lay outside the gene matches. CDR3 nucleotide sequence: TGTGCCAGCAGTTACAATACAGGGGGTTTTGGGGAGCAGTACTTC. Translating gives CASSYNTGGFGEQYF.

The CDR3 nucleotides are TGTGCCAGCAGCTTTCCTTCGGGGGGTCCCGGATCCTACGAGCAGTACTTC. Translated: CASSFPSGGPGSYEQYF. This chain joins TRBV13 and TRBJ2-7; 7 nucleotides align to TRBD2. CDR1 and CDR2 from the germline V gene are PRHDT and FYEKMQ (reference sequence). The junction had 12 bases not matched to a gene; V was cut back by 3 bases and J by 1 base. The CDR3 totals 17 residues.

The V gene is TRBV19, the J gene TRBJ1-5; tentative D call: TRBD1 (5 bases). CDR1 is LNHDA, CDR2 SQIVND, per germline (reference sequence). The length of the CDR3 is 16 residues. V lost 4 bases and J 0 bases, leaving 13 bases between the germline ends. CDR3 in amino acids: CASSTQQGISNQPQHF. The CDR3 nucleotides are TGTGCCAGTAGTACCCAGCAGGGCATTAGCAATCAGCCCCAGCATTTT.

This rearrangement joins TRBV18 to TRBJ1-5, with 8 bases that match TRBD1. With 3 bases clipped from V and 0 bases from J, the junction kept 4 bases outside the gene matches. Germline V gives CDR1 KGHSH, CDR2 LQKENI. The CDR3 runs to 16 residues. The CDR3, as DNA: TGTGCCAGCTCACCTGGACAGGGACATAGCAATCAGCCCCAGCATTTT. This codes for CASSPGQGHSNQPQHF.

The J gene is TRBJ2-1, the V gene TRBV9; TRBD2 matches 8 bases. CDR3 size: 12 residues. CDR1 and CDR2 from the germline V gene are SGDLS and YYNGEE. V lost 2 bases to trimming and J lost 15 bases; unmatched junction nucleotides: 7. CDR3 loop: CASSVSAGVLFF. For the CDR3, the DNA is TGTGCCAGCAGCGTTTCAGCGGGAGTTTTGTTCTTC.

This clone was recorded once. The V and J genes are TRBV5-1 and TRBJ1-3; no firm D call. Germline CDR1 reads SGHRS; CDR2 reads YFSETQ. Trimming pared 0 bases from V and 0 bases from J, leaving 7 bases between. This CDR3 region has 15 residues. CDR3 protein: CASSLGGFSGNTIYF. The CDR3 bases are TGCGCCAGCAGCTTGGGCGGGTTCTCTGGAAACACCATATATTTT.

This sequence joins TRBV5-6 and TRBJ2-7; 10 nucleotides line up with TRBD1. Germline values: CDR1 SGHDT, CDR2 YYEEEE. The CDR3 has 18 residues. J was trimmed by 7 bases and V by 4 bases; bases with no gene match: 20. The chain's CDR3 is CASSPSFAGTGALSEQYF. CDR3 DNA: TGTGCCAGCAGCCCGTCCTTTGCCGGGACAGGGGCTTTATCGGAGCAGTACTTC. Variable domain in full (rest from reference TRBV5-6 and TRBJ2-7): DAGVTQSPTHLIKTRGQQVTLRCSPKSGHDTVSWYQQALGQGPQFIFQYYEEEERQRGNFPDRFSGHQFPNYSSELNVNALLLGDSALYLCASSPSFAGTGALSEQYFGPGTRLTVT.